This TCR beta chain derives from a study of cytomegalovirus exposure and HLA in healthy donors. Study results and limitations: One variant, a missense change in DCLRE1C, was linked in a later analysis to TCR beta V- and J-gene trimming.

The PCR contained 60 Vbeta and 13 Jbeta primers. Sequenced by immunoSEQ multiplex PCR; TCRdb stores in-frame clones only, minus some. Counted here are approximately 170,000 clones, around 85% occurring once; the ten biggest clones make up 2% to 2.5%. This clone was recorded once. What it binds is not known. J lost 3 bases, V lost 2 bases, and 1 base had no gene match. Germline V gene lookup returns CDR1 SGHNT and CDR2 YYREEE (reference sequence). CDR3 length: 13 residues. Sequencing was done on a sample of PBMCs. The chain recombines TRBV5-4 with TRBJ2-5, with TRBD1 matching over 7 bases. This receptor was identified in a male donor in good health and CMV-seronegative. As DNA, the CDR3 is TGTGCCAGCAGCTTTACAGGGGAAGAGACCCAGTACTTC. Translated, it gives CASSFTGEETQYF.